The T cell receptor beta chain under discussion was sequenced for a study of PD-1 blockade in classical Hodgkin lymphoma. Whole-study results and caveats: TCR diversity in CD4+, not CD8+, cells rose significantly by C4D1. The origin of the repertoire differences remains undefined, with disease activity or prior therapy as possible causes. Newly diagnosed patients reportedly trailed healthy donors in baseline TCR diversity. Baseline diversity was lower in partial responders and progressors than complete responders.

Autologous stem cell transplantation was followed by relapse in every patient, and brentuximab vedotin exposure varied. TCRdb's table, derived via immunoSEQ multiplex PCR, lists solely in-frame clones and lacks some. The profile shows 45,000 to 50,000 clones, about 78% of them singletons. This CDR3 has 15 residues. Germline V gene data show CDR1 as SGHRS and CDR2 as YFSETQ. Trimming cost V 4 bases and J 4 bases; bases outside gene matches: 5. A note on this clone: No antigen is known for it.

Sequences were derived from peripheral blood mononuclear cells (PBMCs), sampled before the second cycle of nivolumab. V usage is TRBV5-1 and J usage is TRBJ1-2, with TRBD1 matching 12 bases. This clonotype was sampled from a human donor with classical Hodgkin lymphoma. The CDR3 protein is CASSGGTGGPYGYTF. CDR3 nucleotide sequence: TGCGCCAGCAGCGGGGGGACAGGGGGCCCCTATGGCTACACCTTC.